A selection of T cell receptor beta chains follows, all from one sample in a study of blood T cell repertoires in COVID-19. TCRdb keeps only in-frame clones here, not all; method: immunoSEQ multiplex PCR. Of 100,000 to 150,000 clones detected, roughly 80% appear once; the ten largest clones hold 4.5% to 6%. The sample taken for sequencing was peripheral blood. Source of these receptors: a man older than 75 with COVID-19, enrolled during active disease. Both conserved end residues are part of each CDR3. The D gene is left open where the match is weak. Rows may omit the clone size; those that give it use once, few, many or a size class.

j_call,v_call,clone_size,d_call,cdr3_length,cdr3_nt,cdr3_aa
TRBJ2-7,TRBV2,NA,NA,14,TGTGCCAGGGGAACTAGCCGAGACTCCTACGAGCAGTACTTC,CARGTSRDSYEQYF
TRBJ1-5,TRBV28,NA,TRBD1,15,TGTGCCAGCAGTTCGACAGGGCTTAGCAATCAGCCCCAGCATTTT,CASSSTGLSNQPQHF
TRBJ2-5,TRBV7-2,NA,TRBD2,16,TGTGCCAGCAGCTCAAAAATTAGCGGGAGGGCTGAGACCCAGTACTTC,CASSSKISGRAETQYF
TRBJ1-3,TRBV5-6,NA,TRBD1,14,TGTGCCAGCAGCTGGACAGGGGCTGGAAACACCATATATTTT,CASSWTGAGNTIYF
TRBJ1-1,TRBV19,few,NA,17,TGTGCCAGTTCCCGATCCGGGGCAACAGGCGGGAGAGCTGAAGCTTTCTTT,CASSRSGATGGRAEAFF
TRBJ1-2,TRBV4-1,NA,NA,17,TGCGCCAGCAGTCGCGAGGGACTCAGGAAAACTTCGTATGGCTACACCTTC,CASSREGLRKTSYGYTF
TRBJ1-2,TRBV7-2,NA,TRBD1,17,TGTGCCAGCAGCCCAAGTAGGGACAGGGGGCGCGGGTATGGCTACACCTTC,CASSPSRDRGRGYGYTF
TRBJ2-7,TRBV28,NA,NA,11,TGTGCCAGCAGCGTCTCCTACGAGCAGTACTTC,CASSVSYEQYF
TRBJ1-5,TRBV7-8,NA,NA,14,TGTGCCAGCAGCTTAGATGGGACAAATCAGCCCCAGCATTTT,CASSLDGTNQPQHF
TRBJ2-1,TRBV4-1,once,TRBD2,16,TGCGCCAGCAGGCGACTAGCCATAAGCTCCTACAATGAGCAGTTCTTC,CASRRLAISSYNEQFF
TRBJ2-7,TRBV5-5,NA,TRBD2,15,TGTGCCAGCAGCCTTGGACTAGCGGAGGCCTACGAGCAGTACTTC,CASSLGLAEAYEQYF
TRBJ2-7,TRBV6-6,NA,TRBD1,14,TGTGCCAGCAGTTTTAGGGGGCAGAGTTACGAGCAGTACTTC,CASSFRGQSYEQYF
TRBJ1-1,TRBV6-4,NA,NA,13,TGTGCCAGCAGTGCAGAGGCAAACACTGAAGCTTTCTTT,CASSAEANTEAFF
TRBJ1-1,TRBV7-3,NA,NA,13,TGTGCCAGCAGCCACGACAGGAACACTGAAGCTTTCTTT,CASSHDRNTEAFF
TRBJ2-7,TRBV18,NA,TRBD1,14,TGTGCCAGCTCAGGATGGACAGGCTCCTACGAGCAGTACTTC,CASSGWTGSYEQYF
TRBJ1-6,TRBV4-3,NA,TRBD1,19,TGCGCCAGCAGCCAAGAGCTGGACAGGGGGCTGGGGTATAATTCACCCCTCCACTTT,CASSQELDRGLGYNSPLHF
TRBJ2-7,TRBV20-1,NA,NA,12,TGCAGTGCTAGTAGAAGCCAATACGAGCAGTACTTC,CSASRSQYEQYF
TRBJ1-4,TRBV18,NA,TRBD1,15,TGTGCCAGCTCACGAATCGGGACAGGGGGTGAAAAACTGTTTTTT,CASSRIGTGGEKLFF
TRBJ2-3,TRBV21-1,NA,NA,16,TGTGCCAGCAGCCCTCGGGGGACAGGGGGTACAGATACGCAGTATTTT,CASSPRGTGGTDTQYF
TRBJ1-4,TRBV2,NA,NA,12,TGTGCCAGCAGTGAAGAGAGAGAAAAACTGTTTTTT,CASSEEREKLFF
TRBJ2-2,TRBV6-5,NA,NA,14,TGTGCCAGCACCGGAACCCGGGACACCGGGGAGCTGTTTTTT,CASTGTRDTGELFF
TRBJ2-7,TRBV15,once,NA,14,TGTGCCACCAGCAGAGGGGGGGTTGGCGACGAGCAGTACTTC,CATSRGGVGDEQYF
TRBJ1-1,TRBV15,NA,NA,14,TGTGCCACCAGCAAGTGGGGCGGGAACACTGAAGCTTTCTTT,CATSKWGGNTEAFF
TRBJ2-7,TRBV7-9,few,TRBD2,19,TGTGCCAGCAGCTTTCGCTGGGGACTAGCGGGATCCGCCTCCTACGAGCAGTACTTC,CASSFRWGLAGSASYEQYF
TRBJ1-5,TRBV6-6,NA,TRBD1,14,TGTGCCACCATAGGACAGGGCATCAATCAGCCCCAGCATTTT,CATIGQGINQPQHF
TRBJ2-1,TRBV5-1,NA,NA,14,TGCGCCAGCAAATCCCGGCCAAGCGATAATGAGCAGTTCTTC,CASKSRPSDNEQFF
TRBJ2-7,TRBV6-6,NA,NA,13,TGTGCCAGCAGTTACGTACGGGAGCTCGAGCAGTACTTC,CASSYVRELEQYF
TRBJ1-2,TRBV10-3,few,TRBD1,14,TGTGCCATCAGAGACAGGACAGGGGACTATGGCTACACCTTC,CAIRDRTGDYGYTF
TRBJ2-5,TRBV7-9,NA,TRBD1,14,TGTGCCAGCAGTTCGCAGGGGGCCCGAGAGACCCAGTACTTC,CASSSQGARETQYF
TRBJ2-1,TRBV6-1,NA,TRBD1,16,TGTGCCAGCAGTGAGACAGGGGGCGCCCTGGGTAATGAGCAGTTCTTC,CASSETGGALGNEQFF
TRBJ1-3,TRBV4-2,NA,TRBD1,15,TGTGCCAGCAGCCAAAACAGGGGCTCTGGAAACACCATATATTTT,CASSQNRGSGNTIYF
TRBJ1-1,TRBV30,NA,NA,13,TGTGCCTGGAGTGTACAGGCGAACACTGAAGCTTTCTTT,CAWSVQANTEAFF
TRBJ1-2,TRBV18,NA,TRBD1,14,TGTGCCAGCTCACCAGCGGGGACAGGGAGTGGCTACACCTTC,CASSPAGTGSGYTF
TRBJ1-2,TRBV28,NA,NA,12,TGTGCCAGCAGTTTGAACTCGATAGGCTACACCTTC,CASSLNSIGYTF
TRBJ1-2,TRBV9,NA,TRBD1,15,TGTGCCAGCAGCGTATCCAGGGGGCGGATCTATGGCTACACCTTC,CASSVSRGRIYGYTF
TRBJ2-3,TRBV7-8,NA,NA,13,TGTGCCAGCAGCTTAGAGCGGCCAGATACGCAGTATTTT,CASSLERPDTQYF
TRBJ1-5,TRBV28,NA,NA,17,TGTGCCAGCACCCTACAGGGACGGGGAATACGATATCAGCCCCAGCATTTT,CASTLQGRGIRYQPQHF
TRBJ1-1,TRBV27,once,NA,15,TGTGCCAGCTCGATGGGGGGGGCTGGGAACACTGAAGCTTTCTTT,CASSMGGAGNTEAFF
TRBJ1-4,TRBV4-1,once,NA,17,TGCGCCAGCAGCCAAGATGGGAGACACGGGCAGAGTGAAAAACTGTTTTTT,CASSQDGRHGQSEKLFF
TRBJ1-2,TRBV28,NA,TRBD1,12,TGTGCCAGCACCCTCAGGGGGAGCGGCTACACCTTC,CASTLRGSGYTF